A single sample gave rise to the 22 T cell receptor beta chains below, sequenced in a study of control samples from healthy donors and cancer patients. The table came from immunoSEQ multiplex PCR; TCRdb's copy has only in-frame clones and leaves some out. This sample's clone table lists about 210,000 clones. What was sequenced was blood. The receptors come from a woman aged 25 to 39 in good health.

The rearrangement links TRBV4-3 to TRBJ2-3; 12 bases fit TRBD2. Looked up from germline, CDR1 is LGHNA and CDR2 is YSLEER. The CDR3 runs 19 residues. Trimming removed 0 bases from V and 6 bases from J; junction bases left unmatched: 13. This CDR3 reads CASSQELASGGAWDDTQYF. CDR3 nucleotides: TGCGCCAGCAGCCAAGAGTTGGCTAGCGGGGGGGCCTGGGACGATACGCAGTATTTT.

J is TRBJ1-1 and V is TRBV29-1; no reliable D call. From germline, CDR1 is SQVTM and CDR2 ANQGSEA. The CDR3 is made up of 14 amino acids. V lost 5 bases and J lost 2, with 15 bases in between. CDR3 region: CSVHKKVSNTEAFF. Written as DNA, the CDR3 is TGCAGCGTTCACAAGAAGGTTTCTAACACTGAAGCTTTCTTT.

The rearrangement joins TRBV6-2 or TRBV6-3 to TRBJ1-2, with a possible D match to TRBD1 (5 bases). This CDR3 is built from 17 residues. V dropped 0 bases and J dropped 4 bases, with 18 bases sitting between them. In germline, CDR1 is MNHEY, CDR2 SVGEGT. The CDR3 is CASSYSGVGRRSYGYTF. CDR3 sequence (DNA): TGTGCCAGCAGTTACTCGGGGGTGGGTAGACGGAGCTATGGCTACACCTTC.

The chain links TRBV9 to TRBJ2-1; 11 bases are a match to TRBD2. Unmatched junction bases numbered 7, after V lost 3 bases and J lost 5 bases. CDR3 length equals 16 residues. CDR1 is SGDLS and CDR2 is YYNGEE in the germline V gene. CDR3 bases: TGTGCCAGCAGCGGAGGGACTAGCGGAACACACAATGAGCAGTTCTTC. Translated, it gives CASSGGTSGTHNEQFF.

The genes are TRBV9 and TRBJ1-1; D gene unclear. CDR3 size: 12 residues. With 5 bases removed from V and 4 bases from J, the gap between germline ends came to 9 bases. Germline V gene lookup returns CDR1 SGDLS and CDR2 YYNGEE. The CDR3, as DNA: TGTGCCAGCAGGGAACCAGGCACTGAAGCTTTCTTT. Its translation is CASREPGTEAFF.

The V gene is TRBV7-9, the J gene TRBJ1-2; 7 bases line up with TRBD1. The CDR3 contains 14 residues. Losses at the gene ends were 4 bases for V and 13 bases for J; bases not matched to a gene: 15. Germline CDR1 and CDR2: SEHNR and FQNEAQ (reference sequence). The CDR3 DNA follows: TGTGCCAGCAGCTCAACCGGGACAGTCGCCTATTGCACCTTC. This gives the protein CASSSTGTVAYCTF.

As concerns this clone: Other nucleotide sequences from this sample produce the same CDR3. The chain joins TRBV3-1 (or the pseudogene TRBV3-2) to TRBJ2-7; TRBD2 agrees at 7 bases. J was trimmed by 8 bases and V by 8 bases; bases with no gene match: 3. CDR1 is LGHDT and CDR2 is YNNKEL in the germline V gene (reference sequence). The CDR3 loop spans 10 amino acids. The CDR3 spells CASGGGQQYF. Written as DNA, the CDR3 is TGTGCCAGCGGGGGGGGTCAGCAGTACTTC.

The chain is built from TRBV6-5 and TRBJ1-2; the D is unclear. Trimming stripped 1 base from V and 5 bases from J, with 17 bases between. CDR1 and CDR2 (germline): MNHEY, SVGAGI. The CDR3 length is 16 residues. The CDR3 DNA follows: TGTGCCAGCAGTTACTTGGGCGTCAGGACGGGTTATGGCTACACCTTC. This gives the protein CASSYLGVRTGYGYTF.

The chain is built from TRBV28 and TRBJ1-1; no clear D gene. Germline CDR1 and CDR2: MDHEN and SYDVKM. The CDR3 loop spans 14 amino acids. V was shortened by 8 bases and J by 6 bases, with 19 bases between the two germline ends. CDR3 coding DNA: TGTGCCAGCTTGGGGTACGGGTTACCCCCTGAAGCTTTCTTT. It specifies CASLGYGLPPEAFF.

The chain has TRBV30 and TRBJ1-6; 7 bases fit TRBD1. This CDR3 region has 14 residues. In germline, CDR1 is GTSNPN, CDR2 SVGIG (reference sequence). J gave up 4 bases and V 4 bases, and 4 bases lay outside the gene matches. As DNA, the CDR3 is TGTGCCTGGACCGCGACAGGGTATAATTCACCCCTCCACTTT. Protein sequence: CAWTATGYNSPLHF.

This chain joins TRBV11-2 and TRBJ2-7; 9 positions match TRBD1. The V gene's germline CDR1 is SGHAT and CDR2 FQNNGV. J was trimmed by 6 bases and V by 5 bases; bases with no gene match: 8. The CDR3 is 14 residues long. The CDR3 coding sequence is TGTGCCAGCAGCCACCCCGGGACAGGGCTCGAGCAGTACTTC. This encodes CASSHPGTGLEQYF.

The chain combines TRBV7-8 with TRBJ1-1, with no clear D. The CDR3 is made up of 12 amino acids. Germline assignment: CDR1 SGHVS and CDR2 FQNEAQ. The germline V and J ends were trimmed by 5 bases and 4 bases, with 8 bases remaining between them. The CDR3 coding sequence is TGTGCCAGCAGCCTGGGGAGCACTGAAGCTTTCTTT. Translated, it gives CASSLGSTEAFF. The whole variable domain, remainder taken from reference TRBV7-8 and TRBJ1-1, is GAGVSQSPRYKVAKRGQDVALRCDPISGHVSLFWYQQALGQGPEFLTYFQNEAQLDKSGLPSDRFFAERPEGSVSTLKIQRTQQEDSAVYLCASSLGSTEAFFGQGTRLTVV.

This chain uses TRBV5-1 with TRBJ2-7; D might be TRBD1 (5 bases). The V gene's germline CDR1 is SGHRS and CDR2 YFSETQ. V lost 4 bases and J 1 base, leaving 12 bases between the germline ends. The CDR3 totals 14 residues. The CDR3 sequence: CASSPRVGSYEQYF. Written as DNA, the CDR3 is TGCGCCAGCAGCCCCAGGGTTGGGTCCTACGAGCAGTACTTC.

The chain links TRBV2 to TRBJ1-2; TRBD1 agrees at 11 bases. V lost 5 bases to trimming and J lost 7 bases; unmatched junction nucleotides: 18. This CDR3 is built from 18 residues. CDR1 and CDR2 (germline): SNHLY, FYNNEI. CDR3 protein: CASSYRLPGQGVGSGYTF. The CDR3 DNA sequence: TGTGCCAGCAGTTATAGACTACCGGGACAGGGGGTAGGCTCTGGCTACACCTTC.

The chain combines TRBV4-1 with TRBJ1-5; D remains ambiguous. This CDR3 is built from 15 residues. CDR1 and CDR2 (germline): MGHRA, YSYEKL. V was trimmed by 1 base and J by 2 bases, leaving 9 bases between them. The CDR3 spells CASSQATWGNQPQHF. Here the CDR3 DNA reads TGCGCCAGCAGCCAAGCGACGTGGGGCAATCAGCCCCAGCATTTT.

This chain joins TRBV28 and TRBJ2-7; 10 bases agree with TRBD1. Germline CDR1 and CDR2: MDHEN and SYDVKM. V gave up 2 bases and J gave up 7 bases; unmatched junction bases: 8. The CDR3 sequence is 15 residues long. CDR3 bases: TGTGCCAGCAGTTTAGGCGGGACAGGGGCTAGGGAGCAGTACTTC. Translated: CASSLGGTGAREQYF. Based on the CDR3 plus reference TRBV28 and TRBJ2-7, the full variable domain is DVKVTQSSRYLVKRTGEKVFLECVQDMDHENMFWYRQDPGLGLRLIYFSYDVKMKEKGDIPEGYSVSREKKERFSLILESASTNQTSMYLCASSLGGTGAREQYFGPGTRLTVT.

The V gene is TRBV24-1, the J gene TRBJ2-1; maybe TRBD2 (5 bases). Germline lookup yields CDR1 KGHDR and CDR2 SFDVKD. This CDR3 has 17 amino acids. Deletions cut 1 base from V and 0 bases from J, with 12 bases between. The CDR3 bases are TGTGCCACCAGTGATTTATCGGGGTCCAGCTCCTACAATGAGCAGTTCTTC. Translation gives CATSDLSGSSSYNEQFF.

This chain links TRBV11-2 with TRBJ1-1; no reliable D call. The CDR3 spans 14 residues. CDR1 and CDR2 (germline): SGHAT, FQNNGV. Trimming stripped 1 base from V and 3 bases from J, with 9 bases between. In nucleotides, the CDR3 is TGTGCCAGCAGCTTAGCGGGCAAAGACACTGAAGCTTTCTTT. Protein sequence: CASSLAGKDTEAFF.

The V call is TRBV7-8, the J call TRBJ1-5; tentatively, D is TRBD1 (5 bases). V dropped 0 bases and J dropped 4 bases, with 10 bases sitting between them. CDR3 length: 15 amino acids. Germline lookup yields CDR1 SGHVS and CDR2 FQNEAQ. In DNA, the CDR3 is TGTGCCAGCAGCTTAGCTCGTGGGGGTAATCAGCCCCAGCATTTT. Translating it yields CASSLARGGNQPQHF.

CDR3 sequence reads: CASGQRVPNSYEQYF. The CDR3 DNA reads as TGTGCCAGCGGACAGAGAGTCCCGAATTCCTACGAGCAGTACTTC. The V and J genes are TRBV28 and TRBJ2-7, with D possibly matching TRBD1 (6 bases). The CDR3 sequence is 15 residues long. The ends were cut back, 8 bases at V and 1 base at J, with 18 bases in the middle. The germline CDR1 and CDR2 sequences are MDHEN and SYDVKM.

The rearrangement joins TRBV6-5 to TRBJ2-1, with D unresolved. This CDR3 spans 14 amino acids. Trimming removed 0 bases from V and 4 bases from J, with 7 bases in between. Germline CDR1 reads MNHEY; CDR2 reads SVGAGI. The CDR3 loop reads CASSYSSAYNEQFF. CDR3 nucleotides: TGTGCCAGCAGTTACTCATCAGCTTACAATGAGCAGTTCTTC.

The chain carries TRBV28 and TRBJ1-1; D unclear. CDR3 length: 14 residues. Per the germline V gene, CDR1 is MDHEN and CDR2 is SYDVKM. V was clipped by 2 bases and J by 1 base, with 8 bases between them. The CDR3 reads CASSLGQANTEAFF. CDR3 DNA sequence: TGTGCCAGCAGTTTAGGCCAGGCGAACACTGAAGCTTTCTTT. Complete variable domain (other parts from reference TRBV28 and TRBJ1-1): DVKVTQSSRYLVKRTGEKVFLECVQDMDHENMFWYRQDPGLGLRLIYFSYDVKMKEKGDIPEGYSVSREKKERFSLILESASTNQTSMYLCASSLGQANTEAFFGQGTRLTVV.